Presented here are 30 T cell receptor beta chains from one specimen sequenced in a study of graft-versus-host responses after intestinal transplantation. These receptors have no identified antigens. The protocol was immunoSEQ multiplex PCR, while the TCRdb copy is restricted to in-frame clones and leaves out a portion. This table holds over 65,000 clones, about 91% found once. Sequencing was performed on unstimulated CD8+ T cells sorted from spleen or lymph node cells, taken before transplant. These receptors were obtained from a human donor who was the organ donor for an intestinal transplant.

The chain joins TRBV6-5 to TRBJ2-5; the match to TRBD2 covers 8 bases. The last part of the DNA fits TRBJ2-7 better; the J call may be wrong. Per germline, CDR1 MNHEY and CDR2 SVGAGI. The CDR3 contains 14 residues. CDR3 amino acids: CASSPGGAPYEQYF. CDR3 coding DNA: TGTGCCAGCAGTCCCGGGGGGGCCCCGTACGAGCAGTACTTC.

The chain is built from TRBV7-9 and TRBJ2-2; D is possibly TRBD1 (5 bases). V lost 5 bases to trimming and J lost 0 bases, with 10 bases between them. Per the germline V gene, CDR1 is SEHNR and CDR2 is FQNEAQ (reference sequence). The CDR3 has 15 amino acids. The CDR3 sequence is CASSHRSSNTGELFF. The CDR3 coding sequence is TGTGCCAGCAGCCACAGGAGCTCGAACACCGGGGAGCTGTTTTTT.

A word on this clone: A junction boundary mismatches the germline segment, possibly from a read error. Other DNA sequences in the sample encode the same CDR3. The genes are TRBV28 and TRBJ1-5; unclear D gene. There are 13 residues in the CDR3. The germline V gene has CDR1 MDHEN and CDR2 SYDVKM. CDR3 nucleotides: TGTGCCAGCAGTTTAGGGAAAAATCAGCCCCAACATTTT. Protein product: CASSLGKNQPQHF.

The chain is built from TRBV15 and TRBJ1-2; D is possibly TRBD1 (5 bases). CDR1 LNHNV and CDR2 YYDKDF come from the germline V gene (reference sequence). The CDR3 contains 14 residues. Trimming took off 1 base at V and 9 bases at J, with 15 bases between the two ends. CDR3 protein: CATSRARQGLRYTF. In DNA, the CDR3 is TGTGCCACCAGCAGAGCTCGCCAGGGATTGCGCTACACCTTC. Drawing the rest from reference TRBV15 and TRBJ1-2, the complete variable domain is DAMVIQNPRYQVTQFGKPVTLSCSQTLNHNVMYWYQQKSSQAPKLLFHYYDKDFNNEADTPDNFQSRRPNTSFCFLDIRSPGLGDTAMYLCATSRARQGLRYTFGSGTRLTVV.

In DNA, the CDR3 is TGTGCCAGCAGCCCCCGGTACATCGGCTATGGCTACACCTTC. It codes for CASSPRYIGYGYTF. The chain joins TRBV9 to TRBJ1-2, with D unresolved. Trimming pared 4 bases from V and 4 bases from J, leaving 14 bases between. The CDR3 is 14 amino acids. The germline CDR1 and CDR2 sequences are SGDLS and YYNGEE.

This clone was recorded a few times. The chain carries TRBV10-1 and TRBJ1-3, with D maybe TRBD1 (5 bases). This CDR3 is 12 amino acids long. V shed 5 bases and J shed 4 bases, with 6 bases lying between them. The germline CDR1 and CDR2 sequences are WNHNN and SYGVQD (reference sequence). The CDR3 reads CASSPGGNTIYF. The CDR3 bases are TGCGCCAGCAGTCCAGGGGGAAACACCATATATTTT.

The chain combines TRBV5-5 with TRBJ1-3; no clear D gene. Germline assignment: CDR1 SGHKS and CDR2 YYEKEE (reference sequence). Trimming shortened V by 4 bases and J by 0 bases, and 17 bases separated the two germline ends. This CDR3 has 17 residues. The CDR3 nucleotides read TGTGCCAGCAGCCGGCGGCCGGCAGCGGACTCTGGAAACACCATATATTTT. This sequence encodes CASSRRPAADSGNTIYF.

V usage is TRBV19 and J usage is TRBJ2-1; D perhaps matches TRBD1 (5 bases). Trimming shortened V by 5 bases and J by 3 bases, and 8 bases separated the two germline ends. The CDR3 sequence is 13 residues long. Germline loops: CDR1 LNHDA, CDR2 SQIVND (reference sequence). CDR3 region: CASSVDSYNEQFF. The CDR3 nucleotides are TGTGCCAGTAGTGTCGACAGCTACAATGAGCAGTTCTTC.

This clone was found a few times. The V call is TRBV11-3, the J call TRBJ2-5; D is perhaps TRBD2 (5 bases). Per the germline V gene, CDR1 is SGHNT and CDR2 is YENEEA. The CDR3 has 15 residues. Deletions cut 6 bases from V and 2 bases from J, with 16 bases between. This CDR3 reads CASSGELEPQETQYF. CDR3 in DNA: TGTGCCAGCAGTGGGGAGCTCGAGCCGCAAGAGACCCAGTACTTC.

This clone was detected only once. V is TRBV7-2 and J is TRBJ1-6, with D perhaps matching TRBD1 (5 bases). V lost 5 bases and J 0 bases, leaving 11 bases between the germline ends. The germline V gene encodes CDR1 SGHTA and CDR2 FQGNSA. The CDR3 is made up of 16 amino acids. CDR3 in amino acids: CASSPLGGSYNSPLHF. In nucleotides, the CDR3 is TGTGCCAGCAGCCCGCTGGGGGGCTCCTATAATTCACCCCTCCACTTT.

The chain links TRBV11-2 to TRBJ1-1; D gene ambiguous. V lost 2 bases and J 8 bases, leaving 15 bases between the germline ends. The CDR3 runs to 14 residues. CDR1 SGHAT and CDR2 FQNNGV come from the germline V gene. This chain's CDR3 is CASSLPRVTPEAFF. The DNA for the CDR3 is TGTGCCAGCAGCTTACCTCGGGTTACCCCAGAAGCTTTCTTT.

The J gene is TRBJ2-1, the V gene TRBV11-3; D unclear. This CDR3 region has 17 residues. The V gene lost 0 bases and the J gene lost 7 bases, with 19 bases spanning the gap. CDR1 and CDR2 (germline): SGHNT, YENEEA. The CDR3 region has the DNA TGTGCCAGCAGCTTAGATCTTGGCGGACCCGATTTTAATGAGCAGTTCTTC. This translates into CASSLDLGGPDFNEQFF.

Here the CDR3 DNA reads TGTGCCAGTATGCACAGCTCGAACACTGAAGCTTTCTTT. This sequence encodes CASMHSSNTEAFF. The chain couples TRBV19 to TRBJ1-1; D gene unclear. The CDR3 spans 13 residues. Trimming cost V 7 bases and J 1 base, with 10 bases left between them. Germline lookup yields CDR1 LNHDA and CDR2 SQIVND (reference sequence).

The chain couples TRBV4-2 to TRBJ2-5; 11 bases are a match to TRBD2. The germline CDR1 and CDR2 sequences are LGHNA and YNFKEQ. Trimming removed 4 bases from V and 3 bases from J; junction bases left unmatched: 16. The CDR3 covers 19 residues. The CDR3 nucleotides are TGTGCCAGCAGCCTCTCTGATACTCCTCTAGCGGGAGGAGAAGAGACCCAGTACTTC. This codes for CASSLSDTPLAGGEETQYF.

The chain employs TRBV27 and TRBJ2-7, with 7 bases matching TRBD1. V trimming: 3 bases; J trimming: 3 bases; junction bases outside the gene matches: 8. There are 15 residues in the CDR3. Germline V gives CDR1 MNHEY, CDR2 SMNVEV (reference sequence). CDR3 in amino acids: CASSFSGTAFYEQYF. DNA for the CDR3: TGTGCCAGCAGTTTTTCTGGGACAGCTTTCTACGAGCAGTACTTC.

The gene calls are TRBV6-6 and TRBJ2-3, with D possibly TRBD1 on 6 matching bases. The germline gives CDR1 MNHNY, CDR2 SVGAGI (reference sequence). The CDR3 runs 14 residues. The V and J ends lost 2 bases and 7 bases respectively, with 13 bases between them. The CDR3 protein is CASSYGQGKYTQYF. The CDR3, as DNA: TGTGCCAGCAGTTACGGCCAGGGGAAGTATACGCAGTATTTT.

The genes are TRBV7-9 and TRBJ2-5; D possibly uses TRBD1 or TRBD2 (5 bases each). The CDR3 loop spans 14 amino acids. Germline V CDR1 and CDR2: SEHNR, FQNEAQ (reference sequence). V was trimmed by 6 bases and J by 2 bases, leaving 13 bases between them. Here the CDR3 reads CASRNPGSQETQYF. The CDR3 DNA is TGTGCCAGCAGGAACCCAGGGAGTCAAGAGACCCAGTACTTC. Filled out from reference TRBV7-9 and TRBJ2-5, the complete variable domain reads DTGVSQNPRHKITKRGQNVTFRCDPISEHNRLYWYRQTLGQGPEFLTYFQNEAQLEKSRLLSDRFSAERPKGSFSTLEIQRTEQGDSAMYLCASRNPGSQETQYFGPGTRLLVL.

The chain carries TRBV5-1 and TRBJ2-7; D may correspond to TRBD1 or TRBD2 (5 bases each). From germline, CDR1 is SGHRS and CDR2 YFSETQ. Between the trimmed V and J ends, which lost 2 bases and 3 bases, there was a span of 12 bases. This CDR3 comprises 14 residues. Here the CDR3 DNA reads TGCGCCAGCAGCTTAAACAGGAGGAACTACGAGCAGTACTTC. Its protein is CASSLNRRNYEQYF. Full variable domain (outside the CDR3, taken from reference TRBV5-1 and TRBJ2-7): KAGVTQTPRYLIKTRGQQVTLSCSPISGHRSVSWYQQTPGQGLQFLFEYFSETQRNKGNFPGRFSGRQFSNSRSEMNVSTLELGDSALYLCASSLNRRNYEQYFGPGTRLTVT.

This sequence joins TRBV5-1 and TRBJ2-6; D remains unclear. This CDR3 comprises 18 residues. Germline CDR1 SGHRS, CDR2 YFSETQ. V was cut by 1 base and J by 0 bases, with 14 bases left in between. In DNA, the CDR3 is TGCGCCAGCAGCTTGTGGACCCCTGTCGACTCTGGGGCCAACGTCCTGACTTTC. This encodes CASSLWTPVDSGANVLTF.

The CDR3 is CASSLPPPDAAANTGELFF. The CDR3 DNA sequence: TGTGCCAGCAGCTTGCCTCCGCCTGACGCAGCAGCGAACACCGGGGAGCTGTTTTTT. The chain combines TRBV5-5 with TRBJ2-2; D unclear. The germline CDR1 and CDR2 sequences are SGHKS and YYEKEE (reference sequence). CDR3 length: 19 amino acids. Trimming cost V 1 base and J 0 bases, with 19 bases left between them.

The chain carries TRBV19 and TRBJ1-5; D uncertain. From germline, CDR1 is LNHDA and CDR2 SQIVND (reference sequence). The CDR3 has 15 residues. V was pared by 5 bases and J by 4 bases, with 15 bases between. In DNA form, the CDR3 reads TGTGCCAGTAGTGATCCGGGGTACCAGAATCAGCCCCAGCATTTT. As protein: CASSDPGYQNQPQHF.

This clone has just one count. The rearrangement joins TRBV4-1 to TRBJ2-5; a weak D match, TRBD2 (5 bases). Germline V lookup: CDR1 MGHRA, CDR2 YSYEKL. The CDR3 contains 14 residues. Trimming took 0 bases from V and 5 from J, leaving 10 bases between them. CDR3 sequence (DNA): TGCGCCAGCAGCCAAGATGAGGAGCGGGAGACCCAGTACTTC. The encoded protein is CASSQDEERETQYF.

This chain joins TRBV2 and TRBJ2-3; D may correspond to TRBD1 or TRBD2 (5 bases each). V lost 4 bases and J 3 bases, leaving 17 bases between the germline ends. The CDR3 spans 16 residues. Germline values: CDR1 SNHLY, CDR2 FYNNEI. This CDR3 reads CASSAGPVPSTDTQYF. As DNA, the CDR3 is TGTGCCAGCAGTGCGGGGCCAGTCCCTTCGACAGATACGCAGTATTTT.

The rearrangement joins TRBV5-1 to TRBJ2-2; D call uncertain. The CDR3 sequence is 12 residues long. V lost 3 bases and J lost 4, with 4 bases in between. Germline values: CDR1 SGHRS, CDR2 YFSETQ. CDR3 loop: CASSWGTGELFF. CDR3 nucleotides: TGCGCCAGCAGCTGGGGCACCGGGGAGCTGTTTTTT. The full variable domain, in which reference TRBV5-1 and TRBJ2-2 provide the parts outside the CDR3, is KAGVTQTPRYLIKTRGQQVTLSCSPISGHRSVSWYQQTPGQGLQFLFEYFSETQRNKGNFPGRFSGRQFSNSRSEMNVSTLELGDSALYLCASSWGTGELFFGEGSRLTVL.

V is TRBV10-2 and J is TRBJ2-1, with TRBD2 as a possible D gene (6 bases). Germline lookup yields CDR1 WSHSY and CDR2 SAAADI. Trimming cost V 5 bases and J 0 bases, with 14 bases left between them. The CDR3 has 16 residues. In nucleotides, the CDR3 is TGCGCCAGCAGTACTTTGGCGGGGCGCTCCTACAATGAGCAGTTCTTC. Translating it yields CASSTLAGRSYNEQFF.

Only one count was recorded for this clone. The genes are TRBV4-1 and TRBJ2-5; unclear D gene. The CDR3 spans 13 residues. Deletions cut 3 bases from V and 2 bases from J, with 7 bases between. Germline CDR1 MGHRA, CDR2 YSYEKL. CDR3 in amino acids: CASSQGSQETQYF. The CDR3 DNA sequence: TGCGCCAGCAGCCAGGGATCGCAAGAGACCCAGTACTTC.

The gene calls are TRBV5-6 and TRBJ1-4; D remains unclear. Germline lookup yields CDR1 SGHDT and CDR2 YYEEEE. V was trimmed by 4 bases and J by 9 bases, leaving 13 bases between them. The CDR3 runs 13 residues. In DNA, the CDR3 is TGTGCCAGCAGCCTATGGGTTAAGCAAAAACTGTTTTTT. Its protein product is CASSLWVKQKLFF.

V is TRBV5-1 and J is TRBJ1-2, with unresolved D. The germline V and J ends were trimmed by 9 bases and 5 bases, with 14 bases remaining between them. Germline-derived CDR1 and CDR2 are SGHRS and YFSETQ. This CDR3 is 12 amino acids long. The CDR3 DNA reads as TGCGCCAACCCGTGTCAGTTTTATGGCTACACCTTC. Encoded protein: CANPCQFYGYTF.

This clone was counted once. V usage is TRBV7-9 and J usage is TRBJ2-1; weak D call: TRBD2 (5 bases). The CDR3 has 13 residues. Germline V gene lookup returns CDR1 SEHNR and CDR2 FQNEAQ (reference sequence). The ends were cut back, 6 bases at V and 5 bases at J, with 11 bases in the middle. This chain's CDR3 is CASRGTSHNEQFF. The DNA of the CDR3 is TGTGCCAGCAGGGGAACTAGTCACAATGAGCAGTTCTTC.

This chain joins TRBV4-1 and TRBJ1-1; tentative D call: TRBD1 (5 bases). Germline V gene sequence: CDR1 MGHRA, CDR2 YSYEKL. The CDR3 contains 15 residues. Trimming pared 1 base from V and 6 bases from J, leaving 15 bases between. In DNA form, the CDR3 reads TGCGCCAGCAGCCAAGGGGGGGAGGGGAGGGCTGAAGCTTTCTTT. Translation: CASSQGGEGRAEAFF.